Following are 10 T cell receptor beta chains from one sample sequenced in a study of T-cell reconstitution after alpha-beta-depleted transplantation in children. Unique molecular identifiers were incorporated during preparation of the TCRbeta library. TCRdb called the PCR reads again in MiXCR, with one record for every CDR3 protein. The sample includes 300,000 or so distinct CDR3 sequences, around 20% of them seen just once. The sequenced sample was PBMCs, mostly from graft donor cells, obtained 180 days after TCRalphabeta/CD19-depleted stem cell transplant. The source of these receptors is a male patient between 10 and 17 years old who had a stem cell transplant for acute lymphoblastic leukemia, so the T cells may come from the graft donor.

The chain employs TRBV29-1 and TRBJ2-4, with 12 bases fitting TRBD2. This CDR3 has 13 amino acids. The J segment lost 8 bases and the V segment lost 4 bases, leaving 3 bases of the junction unmatched. CDR1 is SQVTM, CDR2 ANQGSEA, per germline. The CDR3 DNA reads as TGCAGCGTTGGACTAGCGGGAGCGGACATTCAGTACTTC. This encodes CSVGLAGADIQYF.

Ten or more counts support this clonotype. J is TRBJ1-2 and V is TRBV29-1, with 10 positions matching TRBD1. The germline V gene encodes CDR1 SQVTM and CDR2 ANQGSEA. V lost 7 bases, J lost 3 bases, and 11 bases stayed unmatched. The CDR3 contains 15 residues. The CDR3 bases are TGCAGCGACCGACGGACAGGGGGTACGGACTATGGCTACACCTTC. It is translated as CSDRRTGGTDYGYTF.

This chain joins TRBV27 and TRBJ2-5, with 7 bases fitting TRBD1. Germline CDR1 is MNHEY and CDR2 is SMNVEV (reference sequence). V gave up 5 bases and J gave up 4 bases; unmatched junction bases: 4. The CDR3 covers 13 residues. CDR3 region: CASSKNRGETQYF. CDR3 coding DNA: TGTGCCAGCAGTAAGAACAGGGGAGAGACCCAGTACTTC.

This rearrangement joins TRBV6-1 to TRBJ2-6; no clear D. In germline, CDR1 is MNHNS, CDR2 SASEGT. The CDR3 is made up of 17 amino acids. The germline V and J ends were trimmed by 7 bases and 4 bases, with 20 bases remaining between them. As DNA, the CDR3 is TGTGCCAGCAACGGGTACAGCCCTTTGGGAGGGGCCAACGTCCTGACTTTC. This gives the protein CASNGYSPLGGANVLTF.

This clonotype was observed a few times. The CDR3 is CASSDLWAGGTYGYTF. DNA of the CDR3: TGTGCCAGCAGTGACTTGTGGGCAGGCGGAACGTATGGCTACACCTTC. V and J are TRBV6-4 and TRBJ1-2; no definite D call. Looked up from germline, CDR1 is MRHNA and CDR2 is SNTAGT. Trimming stripped 1 base from V and 5 bases from J, with 17 bases between. The CDR3 loop spans 16 amino acids.

This clonotype was found a few times. The V gene is TRBV9, the J gene TRBJ2-7; 8 nucleotides line up with TRBD2. Germline CDR1 is SGDLS and CDR2 is YYNGEE. This CDR3 has 15 residues. Losses at the gene ends were 3 bases for V and 3 bases for J; bases not matched to a gene: 8. CDR3 coding DNA: TGTGCCAGCAGCGCTTCCGGGACTAGTAACTACGAGCAGTACTTC. Protein sequence: CASSASGTSNYEQYF.

This clonotype was seen only once. This rearrangement joins TRBV10-3 to TRBJ2-1, with 12 bases lining up with TRBD2. Germline CDR1 ENHRY, CDR2 SYGVKD. With V trimmed by 10 bases and J by 5 bases, 15 bases remained unmatched. The CDR3 spans 17 residues. The CDR3 DNA follows: TGTGCCACCTCCTATGCGACTAGCGGGAGACGTAACAATGAGCAGTTCTTC. Protein: CATSYATSGRRNNEQFF.

V and J are TRBV2 and TRBJ2-5; D gene ambiguous. V lost 4 bases and J lost 5, with 8 bases in between. The germline gives CDR1 SNHLY, CDR2 FYNNEI. This CDR3 contains 12 residues. The CDR3 protein is CASSADGETQYF. The CDR3 DNA follows: TGTGCCAGCAGTGCGGATGGGGAGACCCAGTACTTC.

The V call is TRBV6-5, the J call TRBJ2-2; 8 bases are a match to TRBD2. Germline V CDR1 and CDR2: MNHEY, SVGAGI. V lost 1 base to trimming and J lost 0 bases; unmatched junction nucleotides: 1. The CDR3 loop spans 16 amino acids. Here the CDR3 reads CASSYLAGTNTGELFF. CDR3 coding DNA: TGTGCCAGCAGTTACTTAGCGGGGACGAACACCGGGGAGCTGTTTTTT.

V usage is TRBV12-3 or TRBV12-4 and J usage is TRBJ1-3; D unresolved. The CDR3 contains 14 residues. The V end was cut by 2 bases, the J end by 1 base, with 6 bases between. The CDR3 DNA sequence: TGTGCCAGCAGTTTACCCGCGTCTGGAAACACCATATATTTT. Translated, it gives CASSLPASGNTIYF.